One T cell receptor beta chain is described in this entry. This clone was detected a few times. Its antigen has not been determined. It has no much larger one-base neighbor in the sample; base qualities were not kept. Interpreted using the paper, the time point label stands for: cycle 1 day 1 (C1D1), immediately before nivolumab initiation. Every trial patient had relapsed following autologous stem cell transplantation, and prior brentuximab vedotin exposure was what differed among cohorts A, B and C. A total of over 50 patients with relapsed/refractory classical Hodgkin lymphoma made up the trial cohort, and each patient's best overall response was complete response, partial response or progressive disease. In the multi-cohort phase II CheckMate 205 trial, trial patients received single-agent nivolumab. An independent review committee assessed best overall response by applying the 2007 International Working Group response criteria. PBMCs from the trial were collected at three points: immediately before nivolumab initiation (C1D1), and during therapy at cycle 2 day 1 and cycle 4 day 1. Peripheral blood was collected in 8 mL Vacutainer Cell Preparation Tubes, from which PBMCs were isolated by centrifugation and then cryopreserved.

These data originate in a study of PD-1 blockade in classical Hodgkin lymphoma (dated by TCRdb to about 2020). Background for the entire study: Nivolumab dosing was 3 mg/kg intravenously every 2 weeks, continuing until either disease progression or unacceptable toxicity. The study used TCR beta sequencing and CyTOF to define a peripheral blood immune signature of response to PD-1 blockade in classical Hodgkin lymphoma.

The Qiagen DNeasy kit was used to extract genomic DNA from unsorted PBMCs and from the negatively selected CD4+ and CD8+ fractions. TCR beta CDR3 regions were subjected to amplification by immunoSEQ multiplex PCR with primers that anneal to V and J segments. A synthetic immune receptor repertoire was used to minimize amplification bias, and any residual bias was removed computationally once sequencing was done. The study's processing was this. Repertoire diversity was quantified as the Shannon entropy index using custom Python scripts. Unsorted, CD4+ and CD8+ repertoires were analyzed separately, except in combined analyses where CD4+ and CD8+ sequences were merged in silico. Clonal expansion was defined as a frequency increase of at least 2-fold after treatment compared with C1D1, and clones undetected at baseline were assigned a pseudocount of 0.5. Singleton clones were defined as clones with 0 or 1 copy at C1D1, and non-singleton clones were defined as clones with 2 or more copies. Clones expanded in unsorted samples were assigned a CD4+, CD8+ or unknown annotation through matching of protein sequences in sorted samples from the same patient. Diversity changes from C1D1 to C4D1 were tested in paired samples using Wilcoxon tests. Here the immuneACCESS table is served through TCRdb, limited to in-frame sequences with V and J called. Missing clones are a known gap in these copies; in checked studies unresolved V genes cover under half, and the rest lacks a known reason. V and J calls and clone size come straight from that table; D and trimming were deduced from the DNA. This sample gives nearly 55,000 clones in total; roughly 80% of them show up just once. The biggest ten clones account for roughly 15% of the sample.

Broader findings and caveats from the paper: Trial patients with a complete response had baseline diversity similar to that of newly diagnosed patients, while partial responders and progressors had significantly lower diversity. By C4D1, a significant rise was seen in CD4+ TCR diversity but not in CD8+ TCR diversity (p=0.0027 vs p=0.16), and the rise was most apparent among complete responders (p=0.02). The study was restricted to a single clinical trial cohort, and the causes of repertoire differences, possibly disease activity or prior therapy, were left undefined. Lower diversity was observed in patients in whom nivolumab was started less than 1 year after ASCT, and these patients were excluded from later analyses so that confounding by immune reconstitution would be avoided. Newly diagnosed patients were reported to have lower baseline TCR diversity than healthy donors, and relapsed/refractory patients were reported to have lower baseline TCR diversity still.

This sequence originates from a human donor with classical Hodgkin lymphoma. Sample: peripheral blood mononuclear cells (PBMCs), taken at baseline.

Read as DNA, the sequence is TGTGCCAGCAGCCTATCTAATACAATGGATCAGCCCCAGCATTTT. Translated, it reads CASSLSNTMDQPQHF. The chain was built from TRBV7-8 and TRBJ1-5; the D gene assignment is ambiguous. The germline V gene encodes CDR1 SGHVS and CDR2 FQNEAQ. Its CDR3 holds 15 amino acids, cysteine through phenylalanine. Only the CDR3 part of the read is kept: 45 bases, read in frame from the first base. The V end loses 5 bases and the J end loses 5 bases, and a stretch of 16 bases separates them.